This TCR beta chain was profiled in a study of cytomegalovirus exposure and HLA in healthy donors. Notes on the study in general: In a later analysis, V- and J-gene trimming of beta chains associated with a DCLRE1C missense variant, replicated independently. Previous analysis showed most TCR beta V segments were productive about 87% or about 30% of the time. Solely CMV serostatus was available to characterize immune exposure.

The V end was cut by 6 bases, the J end by 4 bases, with 18 bases between. Germline CDR1 MNHNS, CDR2 SASEGT. The CDR3 extends over 15 amino acids. This clone was counted once. What it binds is not known. The PCR employed 60 Vbeta primers together with 13 Jbeta primers. Produced via immunoSEQ multiplex PCR; TCRdb's table is partial and in-frame only. The data hold about 240,000 clones, with around 81% observed a single time. The clonotype was recovered from a woman aged 55-70 years in good health and CMV-seropositive. This chain uses TRBV6-1 with TRBJ1-1, with D maybe TRBD1 (6 bases). The sequenced sample was PBMCs. CDR3 nucleotides: TGTGCCAGCAGGGATTTTACAGGGTTAGCCACTGAAGCTTTCTTT. This encodes CASRDFTGLATEAFF.